This entry features one T cell receptor beta chain sequence. The CDR3 runs 13 residues. CDR1 is PRHDT, CDR2 FYEKMQ, per germline (reference sequence). Trimming left V 2 bases short and J 7 bases short, with 12 bases between. The record originates from a study of blood T cell repertoires in COVID-19. Study overall: Acute and convalescent COVID-19 samples came from the United States, Italy and Spain. In each case, the material was cDNA or gDNA derived from T cells, B-cell-depleted T cells, or PBMCs.

Original processing methods: Estimation of nucleated cell counts was performed using reference gene primer amplification. Repertoires were generated with immunoSEQ multiplex PCR, while TCRdb's copy carries only in-frame clones and drops some. That table supplies the V and J calls and clone size; D and trimming were determined from the DNA. This sample has about 350,000 clones, with roughly nine tenths found just once. Seattle's cohort entered during active infection and was followed longitudinally. The chain joins TRBV13 to TRBJ2-7, with a possible D match to TRBD1 (5 bases). Material: peripheral blood. This TCR was recovered from a woman aged 55 to 70 with COVID-19, enrolled during active disease. The CDR3 protein is CASSLTGRREQYF. CDR3 in DNA: TGTGCCAGCAGCTTAACAGGCCGTAGGGAGCAGTACTTC.